The present T cell receptor beta chain was sequenced within a study of blood T cells in healthy people across ages. In its sample, this clonotype was seen a few times. Primers used in a second PCR of roughly 6 to 11 cycles were a sample-barcoded 5' primer and a J-beta primer mix. TCRdb fed the 5' RACE reads into MiXCR, producing one record per CDR3 protein. The sample consists of around 1.5 million distinct CDR3 sequences, around 55% of them appearing once. The sequence was obtained from a young man in good health. The sequencing sample was made of blood.

The CDR3 coding sequence is TGTGCCAGCCAGGACCCCCCTGAGACCCAGTACTTC. It encodes CASQDPPETQYF. The chain uses TRBV6-2 or TRBV6-3 and TRBJ2-5, with D uncertain. CDR1 and CDR2 (germline): MNHEY, SVGEGT. With 8 bases removed from V and 5 bases from J, the gap between germline ends came to 12 bases. The CDR3 runs to 12 residues.